This is a list of T cell receptor beta chains from one sample in a study of blood T cell repertoires in COVID-19. Profiled with immunoSEQ multiplex PCR; TCRdb holds only in-frame clones, not every one. The sample contains about 220,000 clones, around 86% of which appear only once. What was sequenced was peripheral blood. These receptor sequences come from a woman in her 70s with COVID-19, enrolled during active disease. The CDR3 runs from the conserved cysteine through the conserved F or W.

CDR3aa: CASSFRGGDQPQHF
v_gene: TRBV2

CDR3aa: CASSLIWEGAGEQYF
v_gene: TRBV7-9

CDR3aa: CSASREDRGYEQYF
v_gene: TRBV20-1

CDR3aa: CASSSKPTGTGFGEQYF
v_gene: TRBV7-9

CDR3aa: CARTNLVRGFSYEQYF
v_gene: TRBV7-5

CDR3aa: CASSSGGGEQYF
v_gene: TRBV9

CDR3aa: CASSQTLTGGDGYTF
v_gene: TRBV4-2

CDR3aa: CASSLLEDTEAFF
v_gene: TRBV5-1

CDR3aa: CASSLSGSSYNEQFF
v_gene: TRBV5-8

CDR3aa: CAISESQGSTDTQYF
v_gene: TRBV10-3

CDR3aa: CASTRSGRAVEQFF
v_gene: TRBV18

CDR3aa: CASSNRGVNQPQHF
v_gene: TRBV6-2/TRBV6-3

CDR3aa: CASSSALRQGMSTIYF
v_gene: TRBV6-6

CDR3aa: CAWSRPGSYNSPLHF
v_gene: TRBV30

CDR3aa: CSVEFGADTQYF
v_gene: TRBV29-1

CDR3aa: CASSPTDEFTDTQYF
v_gene: TRBV7-3

CDR3aa: CASSLGRQGNTEAFF
v_gene: TRBV5-1

CDR3aa: CAWISLGGEHYGYTF
v_gene: TRBV30

CDR3aa: CASIAGLPTDTQYF
v_gene: TRBV2

CDR3aa: CASSLRGGYNSPLHF
v_gene: TRBV3-1/TRBV3-2

CDR3aa: CASSPSLQETQYF
v_gene: TRBV18

CDR3aa: CASSSGTLNTEAFF
v_gene: TRBV5-1

CDR3aa: CAIREGSGQPQHF
v_gene: TRBV10-3

CDR3aa: CASSKDSRQETQYF
v_gene: TRBV5-4

CDR3aa: CATSTSGMVAQYF
v_gene: TRBV7-2

CDR3aa: CASSSLSSGTGELFF
v_gene: TRBV7-8

CDR3aa: CASSPRTANTEAFF
v_gene: TRBV9

CDR3aa: CASSLAEGGRNTIYF
v_gene: TRBV7-8

CDR3aa: CASQKAFF
v_gene: TRBV21-1

CDR3aa: CASSPPASGQETQYF
v_gene: TRBV18

CDR3aa: CASRTGGTGGDTQYF
v_gene: TRBV28

CDR3aa: CASSLSYTDTQYF
v_gene: TRBV5-6

CDR3aa: CASSSGLAVYEQYF
v_gene: TRBV7-6